Listed below are T cell receptor beta chains from one sample, sequenced in a study of shared clonotypes between healthy human individuals. Method: immunoSEQ multiplex PCR; TCRdb's copy keeps in-frame clones and lacks some. The sample shows roughly 1 million clones, 75% of them seen only once. The sequencing input was memory CD4+ T cells sorted from blood. The source is a man younger than 35 in good health. CDR3s leave out the opening cysteine and the closing phenylalanine or tryptophan. Clone size appears in some rows only: once, few, many, or a class for an expanded clone.

v_gene: TRBV5-1; abundance: NA; j_gene: TRBJ1-1; CDR3aa: ASSVTTGTGLPEAF
v_gene: TRBV5-1; abundance: NA; j_gene: TRBJ1-2; CDR3aa: ASRDRTGPGYGYT
v_gene: TRBV10-1; abundance: NA; j_gene: TRBJ2-5; CDR3aa: ASSDGTQGSETQY
v_gene: TRBV5-1; abundance: NA; j_gene: TRBJ1-6; CDR3aa: ASSLIESQGNSPLH
v_gene: TRBV11-3; abundance: NA; j_gene: TRBJ2-3; CDR3aa: ASSLQGAVETQY
v_gene: TRBV4-1; abundance: NA; j_gene: TRBJ1-3; CDR3aa: ASSQEMGPANTIY
v_gene: TRBV19; abundance: few; j_gene: TRBJ1-6; CDR3aa: ASGTGRAVNSPLH
v_gene: TRBV6-1; abundance: NA; j_gene: TRBJ1-2; CDR3aa: ASSEALARATSFYT
v_gene: TRBV30; abundance: NA; j_gene: TRBJ2-1; CDR3aa: AWSVRLAGYNEQF
v_gene: TRBV10-3; abundance: once; j_gene: TRBJ2-3; CDR3aa: AIRGEASTDTQY
v_gene: TRBV18; abundance: NA; j_gene: TRBJ1-2; CDR3aa: ASSPLGQGMGYT
v_gene: TRBV30; abundance: NA; j_gene: TRBJ1-4; CDR3aa: AWSETGTGNNEKLF
v_gene: TRBV7-2; abundance: NA; j_gene: TRBJ2-7; CDR3aa: ASSENPLAGSPEQY
v_gene: TRBV10-3; abundance: once; j_gene: TRBJ1-2; CDR3aa: ATRPRQGADYGYT
v_gene: TRBV6-1; abundance: NA; j_gene: TRBJ2-3; CDR3aa: ASSEAASGGQGTQY
v_gene: TRBV6-6; abundance: NA; j_gene: TRBJ2-3; CDR3aa: ASNPPTDTQY
v_gene: TRBV23-1; abundance: NA; j_gene: TRBJ1-4; CDR3aa: ASSQSKGAAGNEKLF
v_gene: TRBV7-8; abundance: NA; j_gene: TRBJ2-1; CDR3aa: ASSFRAMSSYNEQF
v_gene: TRBV5-6; abundance: NA; j_gene: TRBJ2-3; CDR3aa: ASSLVPGQNTDTQY
v_gene: TRBV14; abundance: NA; j_gene: TRBJ2-1; CDR3aa: ASSQDRASGRGDYNEQF
v_gene: TRBV5-1; abundance: NA; j_gene: TRBJ2-7; CDR3aa: ASSLRGTSGGPRWEQY
v_gene: TRBV7-2; abundance: NA; j_gene: TRBJ2-7; CDR3aa: ASFPGQGVYEQY
v_gene: TRBV18; abundance: NA; j_gene: TRBJ2-7; CDR3aa: ASSPTQGPSYEQY
v_gene: TRBV5-1; abundance: NA; j_gene: TRBJ1-2; CDR3aa: ASSRDGTNYGYT
v_gene: TRBV6-5; abundance: NA; j_gene: TRBJ1-1; CDR3aa: ASSFQMNTEAF
v_gene: TRBV13; abundance: once; j_gene: TRBJ2-3; CDR3aa: ASSPPRDTQY
v_gene: TRBV5-1; abundance: NA; j_gene: TRBJ2-1; CDR3aa: ASSPGTSGGNEQF
v_gene: TRBV29-1; abundance: NA; j_gene: TRBJ2-4; CDR3aa: SVEPGSENIQY
v_gene: TRBV18; abundance: NA; j_gene: TRBJ1-2; CDR3aa: ASSPLGGTGIRYGYT
v_gene: TRBV20-1; abundance: NA; j_gene: TRBJ2-1; CDR3aa: SAWDAEQF
v_gene: TRBV6-6; abundance: NA; j_gene: TRBJ1-5; CDR3aa: ASSYGRAEGQPQH
v_gene: TRBV5-1; abundance: NA; j_gene: TRBJ2-2; CDR3aa: ASSLSFTGELF
v_gene: TRBV6-1; abundance: NA; j_gene: TRBJ2-7; CDR3aa: ASSEDGSYEQY
v_gene: TRBV10-2; abundance: NA; j_gene: TRBJ2-3; CDR3aa: ASSDGSGLTDTQY
v_gene: TRBV5-6; abundance: NA; j_gene: TRBJ1-6; CDR3aa: ASSTLGGQNYNSPLH
v_gene: TRBV6-1; abundance: NA; j_gene: TRBJ1-3; CDR3aa: ASSVGDTIY
v_gene: TRBV4-1; abundance: NA; j_gene: TRBJ2-7; CDR3aa: ASSQDTGDREGYEQY
v_gene: TRBV4-1; abundance: NA; j_gene: TRBJ2-2; CDR3aa: ASSQKGALGGALGTGELF
v_gene: TRBV2; abundance: once; j_gene: TRBJ2-6; CDR3aa: ASTLGGPGANVLT
v_gene: TRBV25-1; abundance: NA; j_gene: TRBJ2-7; CDR3aa: ASSAYPRGYEQY
v_gene: TRBV7-2; abundance: NA; j_gene: TRBJ2-5; CDR3aa: ASSPRGTVQETQY
v_gene: TRBV30; abundance: NA; j_gene: TRBJ2-7; CDR3aa: AWEPGRLGYEQY
v_gene: TRBV2; abundance: NA; j_gene: TRBJ2-3; CDR3aa: ASSESSSTDTQY
v_gene: TRBV29-1; abundance: NA; j_gene: TRBJ2-3; CDR3aa: SVPGTVLKGDTQY
v_gene: TRBV29-1; abundance: NA; j_gene: TRBJ2-7; CDR3aa: SVRGSGPEQY
v_gene: TRBV4-1; abundance: few; j_gene: TRBJ2-7; CDR3aa: ASSHVTGTGNNEQY
v_gene: TRBV5-1; abundance: NA; j_gene: TRBJ2-2; CDR3aa: ASSLSQDISGELF
v_gene: TRBV11-2; abundance: NA; j_gene: TRBJ1-4; CDR3aa: ASRSIKNAEKLF
v_gene: TRBV10-3; abundance: NA; j_gene: TRBJ2-7; CDR3aa: ASQAGRSEQY
v_gene: TRBV15; abundance: NA; j_gene: TRBJ1-6; CDR3aa: ATSNSYNSPLH
v_gene: TRBV5-1; abundance: NA; j_gene: TRBJ2-1; CDR3aa: ASSSIRDRGINEQF